Below are 22 T cell receptor beta chains sequenced from a single sample in a study of cytomegalovirus exposure and HLA in healthy donors. Primers: 60 Vbeta forward and 13 Jbeta reverse. The table came from immunoSEQ multiplex PCR; TCRdb's copy has only in-frame clones and leaves some out. The table lists about 160,000 clones, approximately 79% of them singletons. Sample: PBMCs. The receptors derive from a man aged 60 to 69 in good health and CMV-seronegative.

The CDR3 sequence: CASSRQGVGAGGHTGELFF. As DNA, the CDR3 is TGTGCCAGCAGTAGACAGGGGGTGGGAGCGGGAGGACACACCGGGGAGCTGTTTTTT. The rearrangement links TRBV27 to TRBJ2-2, with D tentatively TRBD1 or TRBD2 (9 bases each). The CDR3 has 19 amino acids. V gave up 5 bases and J gave up 3 bases, with 25 bases separating them. The V gene's germline CDR1 is MNHEY and CDR2 SMNVEV (reference sequence).

V gene TRBV29-1 combines with J gene TRBJ1-2; TRBD1 aligns across 8 bases. Germline trimming cut 7 bases from V and 2 bases from J; bases unmatched to any gene: 9. CDR3 length equals 14 residues. Germline CDR1 SQVTM, CDR2 ANQGSEA. CDR3 DNA sequence: TGCAGCGCCCGGGACAGGAGACTAAACTATGGCTACACCTTC. Its protein product is CSARDRRLNYGYTF.

The chain couples TRBV11-2 to TRBJ2-1, with 9 bases that match TRBD2. V lost 1 base and J lost 9; bases outside the gene matches: 19. Germline loops: CDR1 SGHAT, CDR2 FQNNGV. The CDR3 has 19 residues. CDR3 DNA sequence: TGTGCCAGCAGCTTAGGTGGGGGGCCAGCGGGAGGCCCGTCGACTGAGCAGTTCTTC. Translated, it gives CASSLGGGPAGGPSTEQFF. Full variable domain (outside the CDR3, taken from reference TRBV11-2 and TRBJ2-1): EAGVAQSPRYKIIEKRQSVAFWCNPISGHATLYWYQQILGQGPKLLIQFQNNGVVDDSQLPKDRFSAERLKGVDSTLKIQPAKLEDSAVYLCASSLGGGPAGGPSTEQFFGPGTRLTVL.

The chain is built from TRBV9 and TRBJ2-5; 8 bases agree with TRBD2. Unmatched junction bases numbered 10, after V lost 0 bases and J lost 9 bases. Germline CDR1 reads SGDLS; CDR2 reads YYNGEE. This CDR3 is built from 15 residues. The CDR3 DNA reads TGTGCCAGCAGCGTAGGGGAAAGCGGGGGCGGGGCCCAGTACTTC. It is translated as CASSVGESGGGAQYF.

This clone showed up just once. The chain joins TRBV7-9 to TRBJ1-5; 10 nucleotides match TRBD1. Trimming took 4 bases from V and 5 from J; bases not matched to a gene: 8. The CDR3 has 16 residues. Germline CDR1 is SEHNR and CDR2 is FQNEAQ (reference sequence). The CDR3 nucleotides are TGTGCCAGCAGCTCCTTGACAGGGGGCTCGGATCAGCCCCAGCATTTT. Amino acids: CASSSLTGGSDQPQHF. Full variable domain (rest looked up from reference TRBV7-9 and TRBJ1-5): DTGVSQNPRHKITKRGQNVTFRCDPISEHNRLYWYRQTLGQGPEFLTYFQNEAQLEKSRLLSDRFSAERPKGSFSTLEIQRTEQGDSAMYLCASSSLTGGSDQPQHFGDGTRLSIL.

The rearrangement uses TRBV6-4 and TRBJ2-5, with 8 bases fitting TRBD2. Gene TRBJ2-7 matches the end of the DNA better, so the J call may be wrong. Germline V gene lookup returns CDR1 MRHNA and CDR2 SNTAGT. The CDR3 loop spans 14 amino acids. CDR3 in amino acids: CATLLRGVDYEQYF. The CDR3 DNA follows: TGTGCCACCCTTTTGCGGGGGGTTGACTACGAGCAGTACTTC.

This sequence joins TRBV6-6 and TRBJ2-7; 8 bases are a match to TRBD2. The CDR3 extends over 15 amino acids. Germline lookup yields CDR1 MNHNY and CDR2 SVGAGI (reference sequence). V was pared by 5 bases and J by 6 bases, with 12 bases of the junction left unmatched. This CDR3 reads CASSPRGLARAEQYF. The CDR3 bases are TGTGCCAGCAGTCCCCGCGGACTAGCCCGGGCCGAGCAGTACTTC.

The genes are TRBV30 and TRBJ2-3; 9 bases map to TRBD2. Per germline, CDR1 GTSNPN and CDR2 SVGIG (reference sequence). The CDR3 has 13 residues. V trimming: 4 bases; J trimming: 6 bases; junction bases outside the gene matches: 5. In DNA form, the CDR3 reads TGTGCCTGGACGCGGGGGGGTGGTGATACGCAGTATTTT. It yields the protein CAWTRGGGDTQYF. Full variable domain (outside the CDR3, taken from reference TRBV30 and TRBJ2-3): SQTIHQWPATLVQPVGSPLSLECTVEGTSNPNLYWYRQAAGRGLQLLFYSVGIGQISSEVPQNLSASRPQDRQFILSSKKLLLSDSGFYLCAWTRGGGDTQYFGPGTRLTVL.

A single count supports this clone. The V gene is TRBV10-1, the J gene TRBJ2-5, with 8 bases fitting TRBD2. V was clipped by 2 bases and J by 5 bases; unmatched bases: 4. Germline-derived CDR1 and CDR2 are WNHNN and SYGVQD (reference sequence). There are 14 residues in the CDR3. This CDR3 is CASSEAGGRETQYF. The DNA of the CDR3 is TGCGCCAGCAGTGAGGCGGGGGGCCGGGAGACCCAGTACTTC.

This clone occurred a few times. V and J are TRBV4-1 and TRBJ1-2; the D gene is possibly TRBD1 (5 bases). This CDR3 is 15 amino acids long. The germline CDR1 and CDR2 sequences are MGHRA and YSYEKL. The V end lost 1 base, the J end lost 3 bases, and 12 bases lay between the germline ends. The CDR3 here is CASSQGQGTYYGYTF. DNA for the CDR3: TGCGCCAGCAGCCAAGGGCAGGGTACCTACTATGGCTACACCTTC.

The chain carries TRBV7-9 and TRBJ2-7; possible D gene TRBD1, 6 bases. The CDR3 is made up of 15 amino acids. V lost 5 bases and J 7 bases, leaving 21 bases between the germline ends. Germline V gene sequence: CDR1 SEHNR, CDR2 FQNEAQ (reference sequence). The CDR3 DNA is TGTGCCAGCAGCCAGACCACAGGGAAGGCTCGGGAGCAGTACTTC. It translates to CASSQTTGKAREQYF.

The genes are TRBV29-1 and TRBJ2-3; 7 nucleotides align to TRBD1. This CDR3 has 14 residues. Germline V CDR1 and CDR2: SQVTM, ANQGSEA. The V gene end was trimmed by 7 bases and the J gene end by 1 base; junction bases not matched to a gene: 8. CDR3 DNA: TGCAGCGCAGATGGGCAGGGGGGCACAGATACGCAGTATTTT. Its translation is CSADGQGGTDTQYF.

The V and J genes are TRBV5-5 and TRBJ2-7; 8 bases map to TRBD1. Germline values: CDR1 SGHKS, CDR2 YYEKEE (reference sequence). This CDR3 has 15 amino acids. V lost 2 bases, J lost 2 bases, and 6 bases stayed unmatched. The CDR3 DNA reads as TGTGCCAGCAGCTTTACCCCACAGGGGGCCTACGAGCAGTACTTC. It codes for CASSFTPQGAYEQYF.

This clone has a single count. The V call is TRBV11-2, the J call TRBJ2-1, with TRBD2 matching 10 bases. Trimming at V came to 4 bases and at J to 2 bases, leaving 5 bases not matched to a gene. The CDR3 is 16 residues long. The germline V gene encodes CDR1 SGHAT and CDR2 FQNNGV. CDR3 DNA: TGTGCCAGCAGCTCAGGAGGGACTAGCGCCTACAATGAGCAGTTCTTC. It is translated as CASSSGGTSAYNEQFF.

This clone was seen only a few times. The chain carries TRBV14 and TRBJ2-7; 7 positions agree with TRBD2. Losses at the gene ends were 5 bases for V and 4 bases for J; bases not matched to a gene: 17. The CDR3 covers 17 residues. From germline, CDR1 is SGHDN and CDR2 FVKESK. The CDR3 DNA sequence: TGTGCCAGCAGCACAAGCGGGGCCAGGGCGAAAAAGTACGAGCAGTACTTC. It yields the protein CASSTSGARAKKYEQYF.

The genes are TRBV27 and TRBJ2-5; TRBD2 matches at 16 bases. V shed 4 bases, J shed 2 bases, and the junction held 19 bases outside the gene matches. Germline V CDR1 and CDR2: MNHEY, SMNVEV (reference sequence). The CDR3 sequence is 22 residues long. The DNA of the CDR3 is TGTGCCAGCAGTTCCAATTACGCCACGGAAAGGGGACTAGCGGGAGGGCAAGAGACCCAGTACTTC. It is translated as CASSSNYATERGLAGGQETQYF.

This sequence joins TRBV27 and TRBJ1-3; D is ambiguous. V gave up 6 bases and J gave up 0 bases, with 6 bases separating them. CDR1 is MNHEY, CDR2 SMNVEV, per germline (reference sequence). This CDR3 has 13 amino acids. CDR3 protein: CASSIDSGNTIYF. The CDR3 nucleotides read TGTGCCAGCAGCATAGACTCTGGAAACACCATATATTTT.

This chain uses TRBV5-1 with TRBJ1-1, with unresolved D. This CDR3 has 15 residues. The germline V gene encodes CDR1 SGHRS and CDR2 YFSETQ. V lost 1 base and J lost 1, with 11 bases in between. CDR3 residues: CASSLRATSNTEAFF. CDR3 nucleotides: TGCGCCAGCAGCTTGAGAGCCACCTCGAACACTGAAGCTTTCTTT.

V and J are TRBV5-4 and TRBJ2-3, with TRBD1 as a possible D gene (6 bases). The CDR3 runs 15 residues. Trimming pared 5 bases from V and 2 bases from J, leaving 15 bases between. Germline V gene sequence: CDR1 SGHNT, CDR2 YYREEE (reference sequence). The CDR3 loop reads CASSFPGQFTDTQYF. CDR3 nucleotide sequence: TGTGCCAGCAGTTTCCCGGGACAATTCACAGATACGCAGTATTTT.

V usage is TRBV7-9 and J usage is TRBJ2-5; D possibly corresponds to TRBD2 (6 bases). From germline, CDR1 is SEHNR and CDR2 FQNEAQ (reference sequence). Trimming pared 5 bases from V and 10 bases from J, leaving 14 bases between. The CDR3 extends over 12 amino acids. The CDR3: CASSLGLQGQYF. The CDR3 region has the DNA TGTGCCAGCAGCCTGGGACTCCAAGGCCAGTACTTC.

The chain is built from TRBV6-1 and TRBJ2-1; 9 nucleotides line up with TRBD1. The germline CDR1 and CDR2 sequences are MNHNS and SASEGT. V lost 8 bases and J lost 4; bases outside the gene matches: 3. This CDR3 comprises 13 residues. CDR3 in DNA: TGTGCCAGCGGGGGACAGGGTTACAATGAGCAGTTCTTC. It encodes CASGGQGYNEQFF.

The V gene is TRBV13, the J gene TRBJ2-2, with D possibly matching TRBD2 (6 bases). V was shortened by 5 bases and J by 1 base, with 11 bases between the two germline ends. From germline, CDR1 is PRHDT and CDR2 FYEKMQ (reference sequence). This CDR3 has 15 amino acids. CDR3 sequence (DNA): TGTGCCAGCAGCCCCCGGGACTGGAACACCGGGGAGCTGTTTTTT. The encoded protein is CASSPRDWNTGELFF.